Listed below are T cell receptor beta chains from one sample, sequenced in a study of preoperative IRX-2 immunotherapy in early breast cancer. Method: immunoSEQ multiplex PCR; TCRdb's copy keeps in-frame clones and lacks some. The sample has about 24,000 clones, around 90% seen once. The sequencing used tumor tissue, collected after IRX-2 immunotherapy. These receptors all stem from a human donor with breast cancer. CDR3s include the opening cysteine and the closing phenylalanine or tryptophan. The D gene is left open where the match is weak. Only part of the rows carry a size: once, few, many, or a class if the clone is expanded.

J gene	D gene	clone size	V gene	CDR3 DNA	CDR3 protein
TRBJ1-5	.	.	TRBV5-6	TGTGCCAGCAGCTTGGGTCAGGCAAATCAGCCCCAGCATTTT	CASSLGQANQPQHF
TRBJ1-1	.	.	TRBV28	TGTGCCAGCAGTTTAGCCCGGACAGCTGAAGCTTTCTTT	CASSLARTAEAFF
TRBJ2-1	.	few	TRBV2	TGTGCCAGCAGTCCGGACTATTCCTACAATGAGCAGTTCTTC	CASSPDYSYNEQFF
TRBJ2-3	.	.	TRBV5-6	TGTGCCAGCAGCTTGGGCAGGACTCTTATCACAGATACGCAGTATTTT	CASSLGRTLITDTQYF
TRBJ2-5	.	few	TRBV6-5	TGTGCCAGCAGTGGAAGGCCAGGGGATCAGGAGACCCAGTACTTC	CASSGRPGDQETQYF
TRBJ1-1	.	.	TRBV4-2	TGTGCCAGCAGCCAAATCCCCTTCACTGAAGCTTTCTTT	CASSQIPFTEAFF
TRBJ2-7	TRBD2	.	TRBV6-5	TGTGCCAGCAGTTACTCGGGACTAGCTAATTACGAGCAGTACTTC	CASSYSGLANYEQYF
TRBJ2-5	.	.	TRBV9	TGTGCCAGCAGCGCAAACCAAGAGACCCAGTACTTC	CASSANQETQYF
TRBJ1-2	.	.	TRBV4-1	TGCGCCAGCTCGAAGGAGGGGACGGGGTGGGATGGCTACACCTTC	CASSKEGTGWDGYTF
TRBJ1-1	.	.	TRBV10-1	TGCGCCACCAGGAGGGGCATGGACACTGAAGCTTTCTTT	CATRRGMDTEAFF
TRBJ1-2	.	.	TRBV7-9	TGTGCCAGCAGCTTTGCATCGGCCTTTGGCTACACCTTC	CASSFASAFGYTF
TRBJ1-3	.	.	TRBV23-1	TGCGCCAGCAGTCAAAGAGAGGGGGACCACCTCTCTGGAAACACCATATATTTT	CASSQREGDHLSGNTIYF
TRBJ2-2	TRBD1	.	TRBV7-9	TGTGCCAGCAGCCCAAGACCTGGGACAGGGCACGGGGAGCTGTTTTTT	CASSPRPGTGHGELFF
TRBJ2-5	.	.	TRBV7-7	TGTGCCAGCAGCTTAGCGAGGGGGGAGACCCAGTACTTC	CASSLARGETQYF
TRBJ1-2	.	once	TRBV7-9	TGTGCCAGCAGCTCGGACAGAACTCCTAACTATGGCTACACCTTC	CASSSDRTPNYGYTF
TRBJ2-1	TRBD2	.	TRBV7-3	TGTGCCAGCAGCCAACCCATAGCGGGGGGATACAATGAGCAGTTCTTC	CASSQPIAGGYNEQFF
TRBJ2-3	TRBD1	.	TRBV7-2	TGTGCCAGCAGCCCAGGACAGGTCACAGATACGCAGTATTTT	CASSPGQVTDTQYF
TRBJ1-6	.	.	TRBV7-9	TGTGCCAGCAGCCCGTCGACAGTGACCCTCCACTTT	CASSPSTVTLHF
TRBJ1-6	.	.	TRBV18	TGTGCCAGCTCACCCGAACCAAATTCACCCCTCCACTTT	CASSPEPNSPLHF
TRBJ2-5	.	.	TRBV2	TGTGCCAGCAGTCGGAACCGTGGGGCCCAGTACTTC	CASSRNRGAQYF
TRBJ1-5	TRBD1	.	TRBV4-1	TGCGCCAGCAGCCAAACGCCTTACAGGGGGCTCAATCAGCCCCAGCATTTT	CASSQTPYRGLNQPQHF
TRBJ2-3	TRBD2	.	TRBV7-9	TGTGCCAGCAGCTTAGGACGGACTAGCGGGGGCACAGATACGCAGTATTTT	CASSLGRTSGGTDTQYF
TRBJ1-2	.	once	TRBV20-1	TGCAGTGCTAGCAATAACTATGGCTACACCTTC	CSASNNYGYTF
TRBJ1-2	TRBD1	.	TRBV18	TGTGCCAGCTCACCAGGGACAGAACCAAACTATGGCTACACCTTC	CASSPGTEPNYGYTF
TRBJ2-5	.	once	TRBV9	TGTGCCAGCAGCGTAATGGGGGCCCGGGAGACCCAGTACTTC	CASSVMGARETQYF
TRBJ2-5	.	.	TRBV19	TGTGCCAGTAGTACTAGGGTAAAAGAGACCCAGTACTTC	CASSTRVKETQYF
TRBJ2-2	TRBD1	.	TRBV5-1	TGCGCCAGCAGCCTCGGACAGGGGGCTGGGACCGGGGAGCTGTTTTTT	CASSLGQGAGTGELFF
TRBJ1-2	.	.	TRBV28	TGTGCCAGCAGTTCTACAGGTGCCTATGGCTACACCTTC	CASSSTGAYGYTF
TRBJ2-1	.	.	TRBV25-1	TGTGCCAGCAGTGATCTAGCGACAGGGAATAGGAATGAGCAGTTCTTC	CASSDLATGNRNEQFF